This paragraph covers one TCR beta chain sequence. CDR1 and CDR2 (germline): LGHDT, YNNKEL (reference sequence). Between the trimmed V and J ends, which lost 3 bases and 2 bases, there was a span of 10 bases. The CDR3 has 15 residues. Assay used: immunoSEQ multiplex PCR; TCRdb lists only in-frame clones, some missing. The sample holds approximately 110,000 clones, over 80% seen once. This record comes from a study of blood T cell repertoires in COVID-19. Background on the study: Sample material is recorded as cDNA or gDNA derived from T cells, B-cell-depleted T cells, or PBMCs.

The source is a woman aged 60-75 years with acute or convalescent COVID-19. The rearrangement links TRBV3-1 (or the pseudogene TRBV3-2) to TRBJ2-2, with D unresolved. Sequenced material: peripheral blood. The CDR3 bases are TGTGCCAGCAGCCATGGTGTAGCAAACACCGGGGAGCTGTTTTTT. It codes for CASSHGVANTGELFF.